Each of the 32 T cell receptor beta chains below was sequenced from the same sample in a study of blood T cell repertoires in COVID-19. Repertoires were generated with immunoSEQ multiplex PCR, while TCRdb's copy carries only in-frame clones and drops some. Of approximately 170,000 clones listed, 80% to 90% are singletons. Sequences were obtained from peripheral blood. These receptors all come from a woman in her seventies with acute or convalescent COVID-19.

This chain connects TRBV14 to TRBJ1-2; D possibly corresponds to TRBD1 (5 bases). CDR1 SGHDN and CDR2 FVKESK come from the germline V gene. V gave up 1 base and J gave up 6 bases, with 9 bases separating them. CDR3 size: 13 residues. The CDR3 DNA follows: TGTGCCAGCAGCCAAGCCCCAGGGAATGGCTACACCTTC. Translated, it gives CASSQAPGNGYTF.

The J gene is TRBJ2-2, the V gene TRBV6-5; 10 nucleotides match TRBD1. V lost 5 bases and J lost 1; bases outside the gene matches: 1. CDR3 length: 15 residues. Germline V CDR1 and CDR2: MNHEY, SVGAGI. CDR3 amino acids: CASSRTGGNTGELFF. CDR3 in DNA: TGTGCCAGCAGTCGGACAGGGGGGAACACCGGGGAGCTGTTTTTT.

J is TRBJ2-2 and V is TRBV19; TRBD2 matches 13 bases. V was clipped by 4 bases and J by 5 bases; unmatched bases: 13. Germline V gene lookup returns CDR1 LNHDA and CDR2 SQIVND (reference sequence). This CDR3 comprises 19 residues. Here the CDR3 DNA reads TGTGCCAGTAGTAAACTAGCGGGAGGGCCCTCGGCCTCTACCGGGGAGCTGTTTTTT. It is translated as CASSKLAGGPSASTGELFF.

V and J are TRBV7-3 and TRBJ1-2; 10 positions agree with TRBD1. CDR1 is SGHTA, CDR2 FQGTGA, per germline. J was trimmed by 2 bases and V by 2 bases; bases with no gene match: 8. This CDR3 is built from 17 residues. Written as DNA, the CDR3 is TGTGCCAGCAGCTTACCCCGGACAGGGGGGGGCAACTATGGCTACACCTTC. Its translation: CASSLPRTGGGNYGYTF.

This sequence joins TRBV19 and TRBJ2-1; 10 bases line up with TRBD1. V shed 2 bases and J 7 bases; nucleotides not matched to a gene: 5. This CDR3 comprises 15 residues. Germline V gives CDR1 LNHDA, CDR2 SQIVND (reference sequence). In DNA, the CDR3 is TGTGCCAGTAGTATAACCGGGACAGGGGTTAATGAGCAGTTCTTC. It specifies CASSITGTGVNEQFF.

This clone was counted a few times. This specimen includes other DNA sequences encoding the same CDR3. The genes are TRBV5-1 and TRBJ2-3; the match to TRBD2 covers 10 bases. The junction had 6 bases not matched to a gene; V was cut back by 4 bases and J by 1 base. The germline gives CDR1 SGHRS, CDR2 YFSETQ. The CDR3 is 16 amino acids. CDR3 DNA: TGCGCCAGCAGCCCACGGACTAGCGGACGCACAGATACGCAGTATTTT. This translates into CASSPRTSGRTDTQYF. Full variable domain (outside the CDR3, taken from reference TRBV5-1 and TRBJ2-3): KAGVTQTPRYLIKTRGQQVTLSCSPISGHRSVSWYQQTPGQGLQFLFEYFSETQRNKGNFPGRFSGRQFSNSRSEMNVSTLELGDSALYLCASSPRTSGRTDTQYFGPGTRLTVL.

This clone was counted a few times. J is TRBJ1-3 and V is TRBV9; 7 bases map to TRBD1. Trimming at V came to 0 bases and at J to 0 bases, leaving 9 bases not matched to a gene. The germline CDR1 and CDR2 sequences are SGDLS and YYNGEE. The CDR3 runs 18 residues. DNA for the CDR3: TGTGCCAGCAGCGTAGATTGGGGACAGCGAGACTCTGGAAACACCATATATTTT. Protein: CASSVDWGQRDSGNTIYF.

The chain couples TRBV7-2 to TRBJ2-2; D might be TRBD1 (5 bases). Germline CDR1 SGHTA, CDR2 FQGNSA. With 1 base removed from V and 6 bases from J, the gap between germline ends came to 15 bases. The CDR3 loop spans 16 amino acids. DNA for the CDR3: TGTGCCAGCAGCTTAGTCTGGACAAAGAGGCCCGGGGAGCTGTTTTTT. This gives the protein CASSLVWTKRPGELFF.

This clone was recorded a few times. The chain couples TRBV28 to TRBJ1-1; weak D call: TRBD1 (5 bases). Germline V lookup: CDR1 MDHEN, CDR2 SYDVKM. Trimming took off 3 bases at V and 10 bases at J, with 15 bases between the two ends. This CDR3 is built from 13 residues. In DNA, the CDR3 is TGTGCCAGCAGTTTCCCCAGGGAAGTGGGAGCTTTCTTT. Translation: CASSFPREVGAFF.

The rearrangement joins TRBV6-2 or TRBV6-3 to TRBJ1-1; D call uncertain. The V end lost 2 bases, the J end lost 5 bases, and 3 bases lay between the germline ends. CDR1 MNHEY and CDR2 SVGEGT come from the germline V gene. The CDR3 length is 11 residues. The CDR3 loop is CASSYPTEAFF. The CDR3 nucleotides read TGTGCCAGCAGTTACCCTACTGAAGCTTTCTTT.

This clone was detected a few times. The gene calls are TRBV21-1 and TRBJ1-4; TRBD1 is the table's D call and was not checked against the DNA. TRBV21-1 is termed a pseudogene. CDR3 size: 15 residues. CDR3 residues: CASSRGRPFDEKLFF. The CDR3 DNA reads as TGTGCCAGCAGCAGGGGCCGCCCCTTTGATGAAAAACTGTTTTTT.

Ten or more counts support this clone. The chain is built from TRBV4-2 and TRBJ2-3, with D perhaps matching TRBD2 (6 bases). The CDR3 runs 16 residues. Germline CDR1 is LGHNA and CDR2 is YNFKEQ. V was trimmed by 1 base and J by 1 base, leaving 12 bases between them. Written as DNA, the CDR3 is TGTGCCAGCAGCCAAGTTTTACTAGCTGGCACAGATACGCAGTATTTT. Translating it yields CASSQVLLAGTDTQYF.

The chain has TRBV27 and TRBJ1-1; 7 nucleotides line up with TRBD1. Germline CDR1 reads MNHEY; CDR2 reads SMNVEV (reference sequence). V was clipped by 2 bases and J by 0 bases; unmatched bases: 6. The CDR3 sequence is 16 residues long. The CDR3 DNA follows: TGTGCCAGCAGTTTAATAGGGACAGCCATGAACACTGAAGCTTTCTTT. Translated, it gives CASSLIGTAMNTEAFF.

The genes are TRBV6-5 and TRBJ2-7; 10 nucleotides line up with TRBD1. Losses at the gene ends were 6 bases for V and 2 bases for J; bases not matched to a gene: 7. The germline V gene has CDR1 MNHEY and CDR2 SVGAGI. This CDR3 comprises 15 residues. Here the CDR3 DNA reads TGTGCCAGCAGCCGGGGACAGGGGAAGACCTACGAGCAGTACTTC. Protein sequence: CASSRGQGKTYEQYF.

The chain combines TRBV30 with TRBJ1-3; D call uncertain. Per germline, CDR1 GTSNPN and CDR2 SVGIG (reference sequence). Between the trimmed V and J ends, which lost 4 bases and 1 base, there was a span of 5 bases. CDR3 length: 12 amino acids. The CDR3 nucleotides read TGTGCCTGGAAGAGATCTGGAAACACCATATATTTT. Translation: CAWKRSGNTIYF.

The J gene is TRBJ2-7, the V gene TRBV6-5, with TRBD2 matching over 10 bases. Germline loops: CDR1 MNHEY, CDR2 SVGAGI. The CDR3 contains 13 residues. V gave up 6 bases and J gave up 3 bases; unmatched junction bases: 2. The CDR3, as DNA: TGTGCCAGCAGCCGGACTAGCGGCTACGAGCAGTACTTC. This sequence encodes CASSRTSGYEQYF.

V and J are TRBV24-1 and TRBJ2-3, with 7 bases that match TRBD2. Germline-derived CDR1 and CDR2 are KGHDR and SFDVKD. Trimming removed 5 bases from V and 3 bases from J; junction bases left unmatched: 7. The CDR3 runs 15 residues. The CDR3 bases are TGTGCCACCAGTGTCGGCGGGAGCGATACAGATACGCAGTATTTT. Residues: CATSVGGSDTDTQYF.

This clone occurred once. V is TRBV4-1 and J is TRBJ2-1, with 8 positions matching TRBD2. The germline CDR1 and CDR2 sequences are MGHRA and YSYEKL. The junction had 8 bases not matched to a gene; V was cut back by 1 base and J by 9 bases. The CDR3 has 15 residues. CDR3 region: CASSQGTSLFGEQFF. The DNA for the CDR3 is TGCGCCAGCAGCCAAGGGACTAGCCTTTTTGGTGAGCAGTTCTTC.

The V call is TRBV28, the J call TRBJ1-2; 10 bases align to TRBD1. Losses at the gene ends were 4 bases for V and 8 bases for J; bases not matched to a gene: 10. Germline-derived CDR1 and CDR2 are MDHEN and SYDVKM. CDR3 length: 15 residues. Here the CDR3 reads CASSSGTGARWGYTF. The CDR3 nucleotides are TGTGCCAGCAGTTCCGGGACAGGGGCGAGATGGGGCTACACCTTC.

The chain employs TRBV4-1 and TRBJ2-7, with D maybe TRBD2 (5 bases). The CDR3 totals 18 residues. Germline V lookup: CDR1 MGHRA, CDR2 YSYEKL. Trimming removed 2 bases from V and 0 bases from J, with 20 bases in between. The CDR3: CASSQYEGQGMSSYEQYF. CDR3 DNA: TGCGCCAGCAGCCAATATGAGGGTCAAGGGATGAGCTCCTACGAGCAGTACTTC.

This sequence joins TRBV19 and TRBJ2-1; TRBD2 agrees at 8 bases. The germline V gene has CDR1 LNHDA and CDR2 SQIVND (reference sequence). Trimming at V came to 6 bases and at J to 4 bases, leaving 11 bases not matched to a gene. The CDR3 runs to 16 residues. For the CDR3, the DNA is TGTGCCAGTAGCCGGGAAGGGACTAGAGTGTACAATGAGCAGTTCTTC. It yields the protein CASSREGTRVYNEQFF.

The chain links TRBV24-1 to TRBJ2-2; D might be TRBD1 (6 bases). CDR1 and CDR2 (germline): KGHDR, SFDVKD. With 4 bases removed from V and 9 bases from J, the gap between germline ends came to 14 bases. CDR3 size: 14 residues. In nucleotides, the CDR3 is TGTGCCACCAGTGACACTGGCAGGGGCCGGGAGCTGTTTTTT. It yields the protein CATSDTGRGRELFF.

The chain employs TRBV5-1 and TRBJ1-1; 7 bases are a match to TRBD1. The length of the CDR3 is 13 residues. From germline, CDR1 is SGHRS and CDR2 YFSETQ. V trimming: 0 bases; J trimming: 7 bases; junction bases outside the gene matches: 3. This CDR3 reads CASSLEGAREAFF. CDR3 bases: TGCGCCAGCAGCTTGGAGGGGGCGCGTGAAGCTTTCTTT.

This chain links TRBV24-1 with TRBJ1-2; TRBD1 aligns across 8 bases. The junction had 6 bases not matched to a gene; V was cut back by 3 bases and J by 7 bases. The germline gives CDR1 KGHDR, CDR2 SFDVKD. The CDR3 is made up of 14 amino acids. The CDR3 nucleotides read TGTGCCACCAGTGATCGGACAGGGACAGGTGGCTACACCTTC. It encodes CATSDRTGTGGYTF.

The gene calls are TRBV9 and TRBJ2-2, with a weak D call TRBD1 (6 bases). Germline lookup yields CDR1 SGDLS and CDR2 YYNGEE. The length of the CDR3 is 15 residues. V lost 0 bases, J lost 6 bases, and 12 bases lay in between. The CDR3 DNA reads as TGTGCCAGCAGCGTAGAAGCAGGGGCCCCCGGGGAGCTGTTTTTT. Protein sequence: CASSVEAGAPGELFF. Together with reference TRBV9 and TRBJ2-2, the CDR3 gives the full variable domain: DSGVTQTPKHLITATGQRVTLRCSPRSGDLSVYWYQQSLDQGLQFLIQYYNGEERAKGNILERFSAQQFPDLHSELNLSSLELGDSALYFCASSVEAGAPGELFFGEGSRLTVL.

J is TRBJ2-1 and V is TRBV5-8, with D unresolved. Germline V gene data show CDR1 as SGHTS and CDR2 as YDEGEE. The CDR3 runs to 14 residues. V was clipped by 3 bases and J by 3 bases, with 10 bases between them. The CDR3 protein is CASSSDPDYNEQFF. CDR3 in DNA: TGTGCCAGCAGCTCCGATCCAGACTACAATGAGCAGTTCTTC.

V gene TRBV13 combines with J gene TRBJ1-2; 7 nucleotides line up with TRBD1. V lost 1 base and J lost 8; bases outside the gene matches: 7. CDR1 and CDR2 (germline): PRHDT, FYEKMQ (reference sequence). The CDR3 covers 14 residues. CDR3 protein: CASSLEEGALGYTF. DNA of the CDR3: TGTGCCAGCAGCTTAGAAGAGGGGGCGTTGGGCTACACCTTC.

This chain connects TRBV7-2 to TRBJ2-7; D possibly corresponds to TRBD1 (5 bases). The CDR3 consists of 14 residues. CDR1 is SGHTA and CDR2 is FQGNSA in the germline V gene. Trimming took 5 bases from V and 5 from J, leaving 16 bases between them. CDR3 coding DNA: TGTGCCAGCAGCAGAACAGGCAGGGCCCACGAGCAGTACTTC. This translates into CASSRTGRAHEQYF.

The chain joins TRBV29-1 to TRBJ2-1; D may be TRBD2 (6 bases). Germline V gives CDR1 SQVTM, CDR2 ANQGSEA. V was pared by 3 bases and J by 5 bases, with 14 bases between. CDR3 length: 14 amino acids. The CDR3 nucleotides read TGCAGCGTTGATTTAACTAGCCTCAACAATGAGCAGTTCTTC. This gives the protein CSVDLTSLNNEQFF.

On this clone: Other DNA sequences in the sample encode the same CDR3. J is TRBJ1-5 and V is TRBV19; D is possibly TRBD1 (6 bases). The CDR3 sequence is 14 residues long. The V gene lost 3 bases and the J gene lost 2 bases, with 8 bases spanning the gap. The germline V gene encodes CDR1 LNHDA and CDR2 SQIVND (reference sequence). The CDR3, as DNA: TGTGCCAGTAGTATTTCAGGGGGCAATCAGCCCCAGCATTTT. Translation: CASSISGGNQPQHF.

J is TRBJ2-1 and V is TRBV11-3; 7 nucleotides agree with TRBD2. With V trimmed by 8 bases and J by 6 bases, 16 bases remained unmatched. The CDR3 spans 16 residues. Germline V gives CDR1 SGHNT, CDR2 YENEEA. Here the CDR3 reads CASPPPVAGAGNEQFF. CDR3 DNA: TGTGCCAGCCCCCCCCCGGTGGCGGGAGCTGGCAATGAGCAGTTCTTC.

The V gene is TRBV5-6, the J gene TRBJ1-2; 8 positions agree with TRBD1. Trimming at V came to 4 bases and at J to 2 bases, leaving 4 bases not matched to a gene. Germline CDR1 SGHDT, CDR2 YYEEEE. There are 14 residues in the CDR3. CDR3 coding DNA: TGTGCCAGCAGCCTTAGACAGGGGAACTATGGCTACACCTTC. As protein: CASSLRQGNYGYTF.